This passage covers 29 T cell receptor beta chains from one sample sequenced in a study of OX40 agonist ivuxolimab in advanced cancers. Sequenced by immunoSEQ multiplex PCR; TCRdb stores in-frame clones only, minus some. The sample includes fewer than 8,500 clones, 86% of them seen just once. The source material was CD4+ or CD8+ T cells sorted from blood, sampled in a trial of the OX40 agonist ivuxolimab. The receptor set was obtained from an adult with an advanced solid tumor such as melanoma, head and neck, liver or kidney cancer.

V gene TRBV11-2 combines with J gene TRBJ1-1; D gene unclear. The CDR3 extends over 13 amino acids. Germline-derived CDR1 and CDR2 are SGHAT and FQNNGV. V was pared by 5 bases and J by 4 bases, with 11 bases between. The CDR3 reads CASSPTESTEAFF. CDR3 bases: TGTGCCAGCAGCCCTACTGAGAGCACTGAAGCTTTCTTT.

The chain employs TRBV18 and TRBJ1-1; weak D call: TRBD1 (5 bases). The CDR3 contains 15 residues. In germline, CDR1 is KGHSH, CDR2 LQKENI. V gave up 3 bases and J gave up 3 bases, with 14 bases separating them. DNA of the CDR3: TGTGCCAGCTCACCGTCTTGGGGCGTTGACACTGAAGCTTTCTTT. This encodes CASSPSWGVDTEAFF.

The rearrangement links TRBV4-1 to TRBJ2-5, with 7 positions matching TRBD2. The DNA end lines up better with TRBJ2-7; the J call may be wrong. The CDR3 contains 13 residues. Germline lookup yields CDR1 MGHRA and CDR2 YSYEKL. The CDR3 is CASSPRGGDEQYF. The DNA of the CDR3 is TGCGCCAGCAGCCCCCGGGGAGGGGACGAGCAGTACTTC.

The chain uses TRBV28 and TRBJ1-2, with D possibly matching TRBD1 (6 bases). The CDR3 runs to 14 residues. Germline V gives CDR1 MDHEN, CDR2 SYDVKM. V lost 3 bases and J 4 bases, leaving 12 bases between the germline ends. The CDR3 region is CASSFAGTSYGYTF. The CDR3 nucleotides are TGTGCCAGCAGTTTTGCAGGGACAAGCTATGGCTACACCTTC.

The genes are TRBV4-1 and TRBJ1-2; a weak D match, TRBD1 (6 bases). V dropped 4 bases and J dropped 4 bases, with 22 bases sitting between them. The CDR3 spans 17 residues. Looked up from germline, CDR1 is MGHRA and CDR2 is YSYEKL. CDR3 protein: CASSPPGAETAIYGYTF. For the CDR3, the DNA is TGCGCCAGCAGCCCGCCGGGGGCAGAGACGGCGATCTATGGCTACACCTTC.

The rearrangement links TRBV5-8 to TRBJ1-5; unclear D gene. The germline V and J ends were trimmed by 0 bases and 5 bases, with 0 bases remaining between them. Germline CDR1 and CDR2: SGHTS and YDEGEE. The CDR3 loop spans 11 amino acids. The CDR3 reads CASSLDQPQHF. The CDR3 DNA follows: TGTGCCAGCAGCTTGGATCAGCCCCAGCATTTT.

The CDR3 DNA follows: TGTGCCAGCAGCTTTTTCAGGGGAACCTACGAGCAGTACTTC. This codes for CASSFFRGTYEQYF. The chain couples TRBV7-2 to TRBJ2-7, with D tentatively TRBD1 (6 bases). The CDR3 consists of 14 residues. V dropped 3 bases and J dropped 2 bases, with 11 bases sitting between them. CDR1 is SGHTA, CDR2 FQGNSA, per germline.

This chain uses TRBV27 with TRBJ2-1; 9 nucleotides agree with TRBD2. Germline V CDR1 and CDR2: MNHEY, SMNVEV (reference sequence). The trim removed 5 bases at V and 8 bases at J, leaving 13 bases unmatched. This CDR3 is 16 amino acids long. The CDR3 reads CASSPPTSGGGDEQFF. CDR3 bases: TGTGCCAGCAGTCCCCCGACTAGCGGAGGGGGGGATGAGCAGTTCTTC.

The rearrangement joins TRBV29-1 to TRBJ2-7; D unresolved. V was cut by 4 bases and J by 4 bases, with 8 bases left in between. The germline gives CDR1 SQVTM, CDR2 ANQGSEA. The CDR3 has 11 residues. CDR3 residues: CSVAESYEQYF. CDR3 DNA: TGCAGCGTTGCTGAAAGTTACGAGCAGTACTTC.

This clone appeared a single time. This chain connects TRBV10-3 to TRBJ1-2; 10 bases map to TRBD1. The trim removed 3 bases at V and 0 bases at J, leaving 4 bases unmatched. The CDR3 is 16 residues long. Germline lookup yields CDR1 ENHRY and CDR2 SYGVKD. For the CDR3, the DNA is TGTGCCATCAGTGATGGGGACAGGGGTACTAACTATGGCTACACCTTC. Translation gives CAISDGDRGTNYGYTF.

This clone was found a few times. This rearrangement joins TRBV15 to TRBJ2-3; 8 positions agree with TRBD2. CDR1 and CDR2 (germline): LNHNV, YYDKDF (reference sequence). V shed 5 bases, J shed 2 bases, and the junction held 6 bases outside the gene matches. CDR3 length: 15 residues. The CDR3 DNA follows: TGTGCCACCAGCGGAGCGGGAGCGTCCACAGATACGCAGTATTTT. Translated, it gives CATSGAGASTDTQYF. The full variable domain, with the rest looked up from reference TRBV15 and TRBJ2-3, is DAMVIQNPRYQVTQFGKPVTLSCSQTLNHNVMYWYQQKSSQAPKLLFHYYDKDFNNEADTPDNFQSRRPNTSFCFLDIRSPGLGDTAMYLCATSGAGASTDTQYFGPGTRLTVL.

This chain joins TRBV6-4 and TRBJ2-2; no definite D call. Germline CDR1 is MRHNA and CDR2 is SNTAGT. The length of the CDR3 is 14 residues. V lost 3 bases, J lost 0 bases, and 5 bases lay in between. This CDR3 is CASSEVANTGELFF. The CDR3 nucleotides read TGTGCCAGCAGTGAAGTAGCGAACACCGGGGAGCTGTTTTTT.

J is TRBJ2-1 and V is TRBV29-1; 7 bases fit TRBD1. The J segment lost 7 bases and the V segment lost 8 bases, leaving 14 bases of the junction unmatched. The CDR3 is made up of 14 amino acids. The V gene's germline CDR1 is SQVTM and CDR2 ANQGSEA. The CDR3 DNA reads TGCAGCTCCCTGAGGGGGCTAAACTTAAATGAGCAGTTCTTC. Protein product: CSSLRGLNLNEQFF.

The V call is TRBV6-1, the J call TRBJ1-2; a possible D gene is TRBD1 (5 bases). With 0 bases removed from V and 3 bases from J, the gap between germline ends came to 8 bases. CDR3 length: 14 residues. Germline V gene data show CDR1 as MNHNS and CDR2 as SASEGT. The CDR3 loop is CASSEALTDYGYTF. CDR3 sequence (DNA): TGTGCCAGCAGTGAAGCGCTGACAGACTATGGCTACACCTTC.

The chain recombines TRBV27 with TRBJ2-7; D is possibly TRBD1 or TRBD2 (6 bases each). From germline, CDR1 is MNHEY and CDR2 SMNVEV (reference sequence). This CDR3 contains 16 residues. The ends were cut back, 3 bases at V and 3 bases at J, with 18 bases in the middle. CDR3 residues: CASSFPPTKGGYEQYF. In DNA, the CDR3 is TGTGCCAGCAGTTTCCCCCCGACCAAGGGGGGCTACGAGCAGTACTTC.

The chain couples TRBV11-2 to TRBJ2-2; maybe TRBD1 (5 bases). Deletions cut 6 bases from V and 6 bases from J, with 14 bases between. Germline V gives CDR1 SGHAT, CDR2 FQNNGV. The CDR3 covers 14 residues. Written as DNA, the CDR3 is TGTGCCAGCAGGTCAGGGTTAGGGGCCGGGGAGCTGTTTTTT. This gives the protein CASRSGLGAGELFF.

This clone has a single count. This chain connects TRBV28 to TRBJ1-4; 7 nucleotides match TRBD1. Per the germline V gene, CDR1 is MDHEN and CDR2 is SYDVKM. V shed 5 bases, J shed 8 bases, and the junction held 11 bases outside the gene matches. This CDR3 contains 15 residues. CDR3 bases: TGTGCCAGCAGTCCAAACACAGGGGTGGGGGAAAAACTGTTTTTT. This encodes CASSPNTGVGEKLFF.

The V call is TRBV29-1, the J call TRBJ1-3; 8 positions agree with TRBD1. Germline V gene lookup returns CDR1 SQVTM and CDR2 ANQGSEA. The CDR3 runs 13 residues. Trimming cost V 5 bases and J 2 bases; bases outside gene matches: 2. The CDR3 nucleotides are TGCAGCGTTAAGACAGGGGCTGGAAACACCATATATTTT. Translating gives CSVKTGAGNTIYF.

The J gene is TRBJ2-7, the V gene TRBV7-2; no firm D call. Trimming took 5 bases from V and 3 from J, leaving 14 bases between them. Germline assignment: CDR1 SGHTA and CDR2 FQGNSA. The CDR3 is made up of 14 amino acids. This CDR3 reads CASSLPPPGYEQYF. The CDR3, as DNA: TGTGCCAGCAGCCTCCCCCCTCCCGGCTACGAGCAGTACTTC. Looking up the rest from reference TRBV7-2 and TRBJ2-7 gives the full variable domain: GAGVSQSPSNKVTEKGKDVELRCDPISGHTALYWYRQSLGQGLEFLIYFQGNSAPDKSGLPSDRFSAERTGGSVSTLTIQRTQQEDSAVYLCASSLPPPGYEQYFGPGTRLTVT.

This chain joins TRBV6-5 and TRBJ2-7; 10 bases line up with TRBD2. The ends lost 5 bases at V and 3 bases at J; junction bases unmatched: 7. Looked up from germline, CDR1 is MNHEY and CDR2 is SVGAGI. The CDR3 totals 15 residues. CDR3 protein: CASSGGTSVSYEQYF. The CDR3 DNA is TGTGCCAGCAGTGGCGGGACTAGCGTCAGCTACGAGCAGTACTTC.

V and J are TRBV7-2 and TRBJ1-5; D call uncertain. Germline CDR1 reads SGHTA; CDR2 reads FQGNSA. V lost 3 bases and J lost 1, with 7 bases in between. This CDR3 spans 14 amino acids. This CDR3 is CASSLARSNQPQHF. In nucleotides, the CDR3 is TGTGCCAGCAGCTTGGCCCGGAGCAATCAGCCCCAGCATTTT.

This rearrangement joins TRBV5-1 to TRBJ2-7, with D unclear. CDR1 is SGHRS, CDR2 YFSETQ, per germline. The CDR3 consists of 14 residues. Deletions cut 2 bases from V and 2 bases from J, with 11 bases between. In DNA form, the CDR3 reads TGCGCCAGCAGCTTAACAACATTAACCTACGAGCAGTACTTC. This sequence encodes CASSLTTLTYEQYF.

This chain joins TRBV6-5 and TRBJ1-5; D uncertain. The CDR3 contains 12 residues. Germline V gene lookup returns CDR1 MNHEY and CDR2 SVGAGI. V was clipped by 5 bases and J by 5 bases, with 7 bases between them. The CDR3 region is CASSDPDQPQHF. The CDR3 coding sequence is TGTGCCAGCAGTGATCCCGATCAGCCCCAGCATTTT.

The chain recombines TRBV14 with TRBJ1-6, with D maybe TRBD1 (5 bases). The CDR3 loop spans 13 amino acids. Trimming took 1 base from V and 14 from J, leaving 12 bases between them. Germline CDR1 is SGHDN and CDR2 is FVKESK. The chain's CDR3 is CASSQGGSVALHF. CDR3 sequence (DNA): TGTGCCAGCAGCCAAGGGGGCAGTGTAGCCCTCCACTTT.

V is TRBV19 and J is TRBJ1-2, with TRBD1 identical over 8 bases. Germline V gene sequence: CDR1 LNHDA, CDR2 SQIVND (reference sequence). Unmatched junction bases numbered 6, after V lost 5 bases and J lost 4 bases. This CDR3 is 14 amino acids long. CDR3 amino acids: CASSLTDRAYGYTF. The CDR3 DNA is TGTGCCAGTAGTCTAACGGACAGGGCCTATGGCTACACCTTC.

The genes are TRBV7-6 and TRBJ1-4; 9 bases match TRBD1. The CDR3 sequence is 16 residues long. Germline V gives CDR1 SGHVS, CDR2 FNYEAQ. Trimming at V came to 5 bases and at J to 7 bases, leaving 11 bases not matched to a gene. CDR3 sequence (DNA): TGTGCCAGCAGCCCTCGCACCACAGGGGGCCTTGAAAAACTGTTTTTT. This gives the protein CASSPRTTGGLEKLFF.

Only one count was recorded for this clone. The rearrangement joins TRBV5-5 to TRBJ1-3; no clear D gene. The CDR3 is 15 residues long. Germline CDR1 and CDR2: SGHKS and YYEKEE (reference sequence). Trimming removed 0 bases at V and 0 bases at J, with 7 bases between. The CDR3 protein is CASSLAIRSGNTIYF. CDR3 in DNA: TGTGCCAGCAGCTTGGCAATCCGCTCTGGAAACACCATATATTTT.

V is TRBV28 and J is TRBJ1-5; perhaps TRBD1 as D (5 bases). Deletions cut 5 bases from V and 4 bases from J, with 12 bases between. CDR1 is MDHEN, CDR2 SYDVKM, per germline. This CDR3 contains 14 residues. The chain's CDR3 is CASSPPGGNQPQHF. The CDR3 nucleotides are TGTGCCAGCAGTCCCCCGGGGGGGAATCAGCCCCAGCATTTT.

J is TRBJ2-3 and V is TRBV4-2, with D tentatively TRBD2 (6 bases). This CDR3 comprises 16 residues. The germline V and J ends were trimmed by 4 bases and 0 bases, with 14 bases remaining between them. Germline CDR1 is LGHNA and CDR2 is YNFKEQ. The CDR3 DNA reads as TGTGCCAGCAGCCCCGCCGCTAGCGCTAGCACAGATACGCAGTATTTT. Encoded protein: CASSPAASASTDTQYF.